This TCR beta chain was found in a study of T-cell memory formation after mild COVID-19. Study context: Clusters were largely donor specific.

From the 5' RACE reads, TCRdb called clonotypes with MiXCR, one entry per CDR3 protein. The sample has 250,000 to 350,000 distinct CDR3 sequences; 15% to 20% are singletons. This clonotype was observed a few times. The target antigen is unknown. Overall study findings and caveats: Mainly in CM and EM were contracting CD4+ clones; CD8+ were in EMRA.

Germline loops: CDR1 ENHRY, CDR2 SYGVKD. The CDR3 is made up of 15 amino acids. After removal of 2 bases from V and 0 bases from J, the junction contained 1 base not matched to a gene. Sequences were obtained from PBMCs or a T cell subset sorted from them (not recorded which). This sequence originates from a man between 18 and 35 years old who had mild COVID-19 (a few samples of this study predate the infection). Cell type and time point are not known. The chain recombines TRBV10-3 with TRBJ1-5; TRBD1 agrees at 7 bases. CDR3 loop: CAISEGTDSNQPQHF. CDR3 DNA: TGTGCCATCAGTGAGGGGACAGATAGCAATCAGCCCCAGCATTTT.